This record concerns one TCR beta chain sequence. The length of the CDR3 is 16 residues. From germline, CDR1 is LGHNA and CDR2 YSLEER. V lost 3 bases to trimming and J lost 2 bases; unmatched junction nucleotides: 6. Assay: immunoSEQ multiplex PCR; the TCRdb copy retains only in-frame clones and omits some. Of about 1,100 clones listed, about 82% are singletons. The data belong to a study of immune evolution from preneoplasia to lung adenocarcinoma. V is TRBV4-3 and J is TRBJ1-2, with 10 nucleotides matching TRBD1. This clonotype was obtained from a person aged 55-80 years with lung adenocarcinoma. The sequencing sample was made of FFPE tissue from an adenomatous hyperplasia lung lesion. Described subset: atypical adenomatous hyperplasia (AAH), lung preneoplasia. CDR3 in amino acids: CASSHGTGAGNYGYTF. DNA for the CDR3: TGCGCCAGCAGCCACGGGACAGGGGCGGGAAACTATGGCTACACCTTC.